The entry below describes one T cell receptor (beta chain). What it recognizes is unknown. In making TCR cDNA, 5'RACE template switching added a universal primer site and UMIs to it. MiXCR was run by TCRdb on the 5' RACE reads, yielding one entry per CDR3 protein. The table lists some 500,000 distinct CDR3 sequences, approximately 15% of them singletons, with 11% to 15% in the top ten. The sample belongs to a study of T cells after yellow fever vaccination. Study-wide findings and caveats: Most primary-vaccination clones recurred post-booster (around 95% CD4, roughly 90% CD8). High-abundance clonotypes from the bulk population could contaminate FACS-sorted repertoires.

CDR1 and CDR2 from the germline V gene are LGHNA and YSLEER. Trimming left V 0 bases short and J 9 bases short, with 9 bases between. The CDR3 is 13 residues long. Material: PBMCs, obtained on the day of the yellow fever booster vaccination. This TCR was sampled from a young man who received the YFV17D yellow fever vaccine. V and J are TRBV4-3 and TRBJ2-1; D is uncertain. The CDR3 DNA is TGCGCCAGCAGCCAAGATATCGGCAGTGAGCAGTTCTTC. Translating it yields CASSQDIGSEQFF.